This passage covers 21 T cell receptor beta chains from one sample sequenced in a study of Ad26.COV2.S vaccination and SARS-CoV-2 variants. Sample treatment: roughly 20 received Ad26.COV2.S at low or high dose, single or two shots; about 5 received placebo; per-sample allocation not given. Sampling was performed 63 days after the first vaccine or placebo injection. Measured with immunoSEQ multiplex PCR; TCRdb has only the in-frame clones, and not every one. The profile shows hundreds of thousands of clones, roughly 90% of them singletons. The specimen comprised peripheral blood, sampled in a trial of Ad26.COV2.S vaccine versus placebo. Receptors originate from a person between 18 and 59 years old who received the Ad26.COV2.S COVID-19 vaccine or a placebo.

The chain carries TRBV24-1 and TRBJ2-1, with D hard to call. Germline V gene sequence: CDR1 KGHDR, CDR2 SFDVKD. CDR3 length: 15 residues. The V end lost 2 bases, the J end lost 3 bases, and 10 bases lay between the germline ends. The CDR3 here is CATSDSPGSYNEQFF. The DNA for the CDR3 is TGTGCCACCAGTGATTCCCCGGGCAGCTACAATGAGCAGTTCTTC.

CDR3 in amino acids: CAWSVRGGYTF. The CDR3, as DNA: TGTGCCTGGAGTGTAAGGGGAGGCTACACCTTC. The rearrangement joins TRBV30 to TRBJ1-2; D possibly corresponds to TRBD1 (5 bases). Trimming took 0 bases from V and 8 from J, leaving 7 bases between them. This CDR3 contains 11 residues. Germline V gene data show CDR1 as GTSNPN and CDR2 as SVGIG (reference sequence).

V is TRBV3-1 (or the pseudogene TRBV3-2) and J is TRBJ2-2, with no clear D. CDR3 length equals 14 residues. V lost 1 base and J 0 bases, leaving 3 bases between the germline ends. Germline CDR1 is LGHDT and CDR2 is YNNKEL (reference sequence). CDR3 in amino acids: CASSQGSNTGELFF. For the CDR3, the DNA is TGTGCCAGCAGCCAAGGCTCGAACACCGGGGAGCTGTTTTTT.

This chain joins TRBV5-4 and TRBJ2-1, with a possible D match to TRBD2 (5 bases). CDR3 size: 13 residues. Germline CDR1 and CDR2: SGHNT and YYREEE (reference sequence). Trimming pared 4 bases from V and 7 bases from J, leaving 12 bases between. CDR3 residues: CASSPARGNEQFF. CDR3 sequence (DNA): TGTGCCAGCAGCCCGGCCAGAGGGAATGAGCAGTTCTTC.

The CDR3 sequence is CASSPRPLAGNTDTQYF. The CDR3 bases are TGTGCCAGCAGCCCACGGCCCCTAGCGGGAAACACAGATACGCAGTATTTT. The chain couples TRBV3-1 (or the pseudogene TRBV3-2) to TRBJ2-3, with TRBD2 matching over 9 bases. Unmatched junction bases numbered 10, after V lost 4 bases and J lost 2 bases. CDR3 length equals 17 residues. In germline, CDR1 is LGHDT, CDR2 YNNKEL (reference sequence).

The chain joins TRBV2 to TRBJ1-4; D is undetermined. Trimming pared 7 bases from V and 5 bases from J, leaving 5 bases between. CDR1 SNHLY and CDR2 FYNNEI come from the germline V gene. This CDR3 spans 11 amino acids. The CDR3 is CASTSNEKLFF. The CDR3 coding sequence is TGTGCCAGCACCTCCAATGAAAAACTGTTTTTT.

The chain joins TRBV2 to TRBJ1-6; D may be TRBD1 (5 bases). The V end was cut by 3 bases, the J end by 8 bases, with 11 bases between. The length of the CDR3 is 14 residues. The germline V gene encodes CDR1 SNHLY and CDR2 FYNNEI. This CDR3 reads CASSDQGQHSPLHF. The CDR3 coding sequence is TGTGCCAGCAGTGATCAGGGCCAGCATTCACCCCTCCACTTT.

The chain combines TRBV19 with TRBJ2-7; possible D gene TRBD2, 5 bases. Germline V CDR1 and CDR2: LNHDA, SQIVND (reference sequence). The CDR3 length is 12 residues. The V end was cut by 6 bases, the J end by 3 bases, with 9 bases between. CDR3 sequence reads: CASSSGGYEQYF. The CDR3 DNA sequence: TGTGCCAGTAGCTCAGGAGGCTACGAGCAGTACTTC.

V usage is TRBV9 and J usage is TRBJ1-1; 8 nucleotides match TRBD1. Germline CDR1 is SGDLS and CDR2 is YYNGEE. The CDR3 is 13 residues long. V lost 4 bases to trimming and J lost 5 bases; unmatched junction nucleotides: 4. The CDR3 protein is CASSLTGGTEAFF. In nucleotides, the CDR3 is TGTGCCAGCAGCTTAACAGGGGGAACTGAAGCTTTCTTT.

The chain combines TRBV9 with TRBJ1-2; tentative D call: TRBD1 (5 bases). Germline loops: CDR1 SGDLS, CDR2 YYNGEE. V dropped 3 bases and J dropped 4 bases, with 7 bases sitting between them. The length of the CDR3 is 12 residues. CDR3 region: CASSGDSYGYTF. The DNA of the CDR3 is TGTGCCAGCAGCGGTGACAGCTATGGCTACACCTTC.

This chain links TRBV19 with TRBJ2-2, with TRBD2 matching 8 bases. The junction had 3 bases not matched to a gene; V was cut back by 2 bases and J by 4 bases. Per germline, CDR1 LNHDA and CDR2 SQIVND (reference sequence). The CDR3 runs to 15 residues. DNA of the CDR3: TGTGCCAGTAGTATAAGCGGGAGTACCACCGGGGAGCTGTTTTTT. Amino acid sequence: CASSISGSTTGELFF.

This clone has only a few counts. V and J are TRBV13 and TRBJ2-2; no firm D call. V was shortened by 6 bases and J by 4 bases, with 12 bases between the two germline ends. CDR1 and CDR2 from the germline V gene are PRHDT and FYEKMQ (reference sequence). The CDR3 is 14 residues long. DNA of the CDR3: TGTGCCAGCAGGATTTGGGGTCGCACCGGGGAGCTGTTTTTT. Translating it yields CASRIWGRTGELFF.

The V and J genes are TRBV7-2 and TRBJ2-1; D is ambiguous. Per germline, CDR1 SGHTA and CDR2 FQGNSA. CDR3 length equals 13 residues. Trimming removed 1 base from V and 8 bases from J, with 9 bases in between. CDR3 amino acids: CASSLDPADEQFF. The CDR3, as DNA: TGTGCCAGCAGCTTAGACCCAGCCGATGAGCAGTTCTTC.

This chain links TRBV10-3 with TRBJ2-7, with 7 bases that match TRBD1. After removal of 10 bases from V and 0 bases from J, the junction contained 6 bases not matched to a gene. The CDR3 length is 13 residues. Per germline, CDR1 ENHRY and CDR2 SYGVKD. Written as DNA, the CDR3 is TGTGCCACGGAAGGGACAGTCTCCTACGAGCAGTACTTC. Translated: CATEGTVSYEQYF.

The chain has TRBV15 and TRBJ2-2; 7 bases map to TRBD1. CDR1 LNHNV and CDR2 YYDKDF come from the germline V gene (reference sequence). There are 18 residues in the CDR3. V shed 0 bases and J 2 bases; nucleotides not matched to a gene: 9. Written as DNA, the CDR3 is TGTGCCACCAGCAGAGATCCTGACAGGGCGGTTAACACCGGGGAGCTGTTTTTT. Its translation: CATSRDPDRAVNTGELFF. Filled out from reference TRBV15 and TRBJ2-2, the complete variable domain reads DAMVIQNPRYQVTQFGKPVTLSCSQTLNHNVMYWYQQKSSQAPKLLFHYYDKDFNNEADTPDNFQSRRPNTSFCFLDIRSPGLGDTAMYLCATSRDPDRAVNTGELFFGEGSRLTVL.

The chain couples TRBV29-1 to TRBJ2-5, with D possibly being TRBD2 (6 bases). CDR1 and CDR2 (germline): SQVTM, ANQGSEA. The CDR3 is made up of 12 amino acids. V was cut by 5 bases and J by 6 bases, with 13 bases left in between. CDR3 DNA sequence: TGCAGCGTTTCACGGGGGAGTCAGACCCAGTACTTC. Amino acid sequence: CSVSRGSQTQYF.

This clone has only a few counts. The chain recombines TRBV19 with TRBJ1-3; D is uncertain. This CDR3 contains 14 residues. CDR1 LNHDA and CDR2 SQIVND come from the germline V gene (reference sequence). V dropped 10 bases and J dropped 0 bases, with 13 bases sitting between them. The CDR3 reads CATREDSSGNTIYF. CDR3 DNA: TGTGCCACACGGGAGGACTCCTCTGGAAACACCATATATTTT.

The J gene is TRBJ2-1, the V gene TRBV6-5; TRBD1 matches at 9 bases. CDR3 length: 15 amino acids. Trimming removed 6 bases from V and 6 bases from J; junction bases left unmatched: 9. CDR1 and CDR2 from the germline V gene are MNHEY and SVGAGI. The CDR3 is CASRPSGTGSNEQFF. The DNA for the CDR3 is TGTGCCAGCAGACCTTCCGGGACAGGGAGCAATGAGCAGTTCTTC.

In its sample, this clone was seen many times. The CDR3 nucleotides are TGTGCCAGCAGCCAAGACGGGGGCTCTGGGGCCAACGTCCTGACTTTC. Residues: CASSQDGGSGANVLTF. This chain connects TRBV3-1 (or the pseudogene TRBV3-2) to TRBJ2-6; TRBD2 might be the D (6 bases). This CDR3 region has 16 residues. From germline, CDR1 is LGHDT and CDR2 YNNKEL (reference sequence). Trimming pared 0 bases from V and 0 bases from J, leaving 6 bases between.

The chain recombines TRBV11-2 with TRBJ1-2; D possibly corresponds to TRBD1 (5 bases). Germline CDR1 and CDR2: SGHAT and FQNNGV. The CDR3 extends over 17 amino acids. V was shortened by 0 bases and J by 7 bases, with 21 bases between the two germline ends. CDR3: CASSLEPRTLSLPGYTF. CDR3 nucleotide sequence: TGTGCCAGCAGCTTAGAGCCTCGGACACTCAGCCTACCTGGCTACACCTTC.

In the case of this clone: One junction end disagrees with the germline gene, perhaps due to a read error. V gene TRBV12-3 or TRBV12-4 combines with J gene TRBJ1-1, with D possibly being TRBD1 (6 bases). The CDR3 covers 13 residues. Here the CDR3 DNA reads TGTGCCAGCAGTTTAGGTGGTGACAGGAAGGTCCTCTTT. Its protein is CASSLGGDRKVLF.